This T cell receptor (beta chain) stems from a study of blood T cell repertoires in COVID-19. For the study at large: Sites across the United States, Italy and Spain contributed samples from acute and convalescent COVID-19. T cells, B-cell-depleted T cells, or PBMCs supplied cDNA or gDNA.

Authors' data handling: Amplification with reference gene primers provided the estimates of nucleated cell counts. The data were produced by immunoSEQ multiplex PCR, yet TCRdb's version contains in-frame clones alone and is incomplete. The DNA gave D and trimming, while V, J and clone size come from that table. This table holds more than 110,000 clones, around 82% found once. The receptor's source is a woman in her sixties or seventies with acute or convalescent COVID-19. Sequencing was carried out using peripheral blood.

CDR3 region: CASSVTSPDEQFF. CDR3 coding DNA: TGTGCCAGCAGCGTAACTAGCCCGGATGAGCAGTTCTTC. J is TRBJ2-1 and V is TRBV9, with D possibly matching TRBD2 (6 bases). Germline V gene data show CDR1 as SGDLS and CDR2 as YYNGEE. The CDR3 contains 13 residues. V shed 1 base and J shed 8 bases, with 10 bases lying between them.